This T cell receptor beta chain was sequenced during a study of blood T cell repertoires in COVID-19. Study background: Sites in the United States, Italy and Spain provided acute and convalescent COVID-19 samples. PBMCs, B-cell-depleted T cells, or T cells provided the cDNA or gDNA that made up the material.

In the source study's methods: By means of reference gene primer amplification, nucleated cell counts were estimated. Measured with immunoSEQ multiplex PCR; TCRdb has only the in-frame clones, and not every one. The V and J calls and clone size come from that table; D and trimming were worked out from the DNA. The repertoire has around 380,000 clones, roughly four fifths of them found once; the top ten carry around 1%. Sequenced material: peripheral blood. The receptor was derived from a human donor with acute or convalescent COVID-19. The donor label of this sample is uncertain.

The CDR3 here is CASRKDRGRGGYTF. CDR3 DNA sequence: TGTGCCAGCAGAAAGGACAGGGGGCGCGGTGGCTACACCTTC. This sequence joins TRBV28 and TRBJ1-2; 11 bases fit TRBD1. The CDR3 is made up of 14 amino acids. Trimming took 6 bases from V and 7 from J; bases not matched to a gene: 7. The germline gives CDR1 MDHEN, CDR2 SYDVKM.